This T cell receptor (beta chain) came from a study of CD8 T cells in Susac syndrome. The germline V and J ends were trimmed by 7 bases and 0 bases, with 16 bases remaining between them. Germline V gives CDR1 MDHEN, CDR2 SYDVKM. This CDR3 has 16 amino acids. This clonotype was recorded once. Random hexamers were used to reverse transcribe the RNA input (roughly 0.5 to 1 ug). TCRdb independently ran MiXCR on the immunoSEQ multiplex PCR reads; one entry per CDR3 protein. The sample includes around 23,000 distinct CDR3 sequences, 93% of them seen just once. This TCR was recovered from a human donor with Susac syndrome. Sequenced: CD8+ T cells from PBMCs. The chain carries TRBV28 and TRBJ1-5; tentative D call: TRBD1 (6 bases). In DNA, the CDR3 is TGTGCCAGCATCTGGAGGGGGGATTATAGCAATCAGCCCCAGCATTTT. Translated: CASIWRGDYSNQPQHF.